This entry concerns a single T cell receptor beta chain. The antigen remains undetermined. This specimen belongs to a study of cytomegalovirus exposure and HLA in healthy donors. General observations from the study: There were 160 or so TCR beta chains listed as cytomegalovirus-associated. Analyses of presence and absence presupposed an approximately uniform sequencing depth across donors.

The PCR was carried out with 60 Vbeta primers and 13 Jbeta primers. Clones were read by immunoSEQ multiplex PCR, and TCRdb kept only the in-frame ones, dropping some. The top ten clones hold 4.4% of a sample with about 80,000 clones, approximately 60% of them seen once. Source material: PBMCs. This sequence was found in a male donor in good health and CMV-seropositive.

The CDR3 reads CASSPRDNPNTEAFF. For the CDR3, the DNA is TGTGCCAGCTCACCAAGGGACAACCCGAACACTGAAGCTTTCTTT. The gene calls are TRBV18 and TRBJ1-1; D is perhaps TRBD1 (6 bases). V was trimmed by 2 bases and J by 1 base, leaving 11 bases between them. Per germline, CDR1 KGHSH and CDR2 LQKENI. The CDR3 consists of 15 residues.